This T cell receptor (beta chain) was captured in a study of beta chain features in type 1 diabetes. Study-level findings and limits: Whether HLA type affects TCRB rearrangement stayed undetermined in the present work. For type 1 diabetes patients, VDJ junctions showed fewer insertions and more deletions. Patients' naive, central memory and regulatory TCRB repertoires appeared more alike than those of healthy donors.

This clone was recorded a few times. The antigen remains undetermined. Cell sorting via CD45RO/CCR7/CD25/CD127/CD95/CD27 was performed to obtain CD4+ naive, central memory, regulatory and stem cell-like memory cells. The V and J ends lost 3 bases and 5 bases respectively, with 11 bases between them. The CDR3 spans 14 residues. The V gene's germline CDR1 is SGHRS and CDR2 YFSETQ. All of the isolated RNA was reverse transcribed, so expressed TCRB transcripts were sequenced. Profiling relied on immunoSEQ multiplex PCR, and the TCRdb table lists in-frame clones only, not all of them. Among a few hundred thousand clones, 15% to 20% were seen once, and the ten largest hold about 0.045%.

The chain uses TRBV5-1 and TRBJ1-4, with TRBD1 as a possible D gene (5 bases). The sequence derives from a woman under 30 in good health. Input material: naive CD4+ T cells from blood. DNA for the CDR3: TGCGCCAGCAGCTCTGACCGGGGGAATGAAAAACTGTTTTTT. Residues: CASSSDRGNEKLFF.